Listed below are T cell receptor beta chains from one sample, sequenced in a study of identical twins. TCRdb re-derived calls from the 5' RACE reads in MiXCR, one entry per CDR3 protein. The sample contains 500,000 or so distinct CDR3 sequences, around 15% of which appear only once. This same sample was also part of a study on yellow fever vaccine responses in identical twins.

The source material was CD4+ T cells sorted from blood. The origin of the receptors is a woman under 30 in good health. Each CDR3 is given with its conserved first and last residue. Each record gives: D gene, J gene, V gene, clone size, CDR3 DNA, CDR3 protein. The D gene is left open where the match is weak. The listing skips clone size in some rows; elsewhere it reads once, few, many or a size class.

D: TRBD2
J: TRBJ2-3
V: TRBV3-1
size: few
DNA: TGTGCCAGCAGCCTCCGGACTAGCGGGAGGGCAGATACGCAGTATTTT
CDR3: CASSLRTSGRADTQYF

D: .
J: TRBJ1-6
V: TRBV27
size: few
DNA: TGTGCCAGCAGTTTATCGTACAGGTCACCCCTCCACTTT
CDR3: CASSLSYRSPLHF

D: TRBD2
J: TRBJ2-1
V: TRBV6-1
size: .
DNA: TGTGCCACCCGGGACCCTAGCGGGGGGTTAAATGAGCAGTTCTTC
CDR3: CATRDPSGGLNEQFF

D: .
J: TRBJ2-3
V: TRBV12-3/TRBV12-4
size: many
DNA: TGTGCCAGCAGCCCCGCGGATACGCAGTATTTT
CDR3: CASSPADTQYF

D: .
J: TRBJ2-5
V: TRBV18
size: .
DNA: TGTGCCAGCTCACTGGCAGACCCAGAGACCCAGTACTTC
CDR3: CASSLADPETQYF

D: TRBD1
J: TRBJ2-5
V: TRBV5-5
size: .
DNA: TGTGCCAGCAGCCCCTACAACCGGGACAGGGAAGAGACCCAGTACTTC
CDR3: CASSPYNRDREETQYF

D: TRBD2
J: TRBJ2-1
V: TRBV5-4
size: .
DNA: TGTGCCAGCAGCTCAGTAGCGGGGGGACTCAATGAGCAGTTCTTC
CDR3: CASSSVAGGLNEQFF

D: .
J: TRBJ1-1
V: TRBV6-2/TRBV6-3
size: few
DNA: TGTGCCAGCAGTTACCGCAGACAGTTGAACACTGAAGCTTTCTTT
CDR3: CASSYRRQLNTEAFF

D: .
J: TRBJ2-2
V: TRBV6-2/TRBV6-3
size: few
DNA: TGTGCCAGCAGTTACGATGGCAGGAAAGGGGGGGAGCTGTTTTTT
CDR3: CASSYDGRKGGELFF

D: .
J: TRBJ2-5
V: TRBV7-2
size: few
DNA: TGTGCCAGCAGCTTAGGTCTGCGGGAGACCCAGTACTTC
CDR3: CASSLGLRETQYF

D: TRBD1
J: TRBJ1-1
V: TRBV20-1
size: many
DNA: TGCAGTGTAAGACAGGGGGCTCGGAGCACTGAAGCTTTCTTT
CDR3: CSVRQGARSTEAFF

D: TRBD2
J: TRBJ2-7
V: TRBV6-5
size: many
DNA: TGTGCCAGCAGTTACTCAGGACTAGCGGGATACGAGCAGTACTTC
CDR3: CASSYSGLAGYEQYF

D: TRBD1
J: TRBJ1-5
V: TRBV12-3/TRBV12-4
size: few
DNA: TGTGCCAGCAGTTTAGGTTGGGACAGGGGGCCTCAGCCCCAGCATTTT
CDR3: CASSLGWDRGPQPQHF

D: .
J: TRBJ2-3
V: TRBV20-1
size: few
DNA: TGCAGTGCCGCTTTAGGGGGAGTCGCAGATACGCAGTATTTT
CDR3: CSAALGGVADTQYF

D: .
J: TRBJ2-3
V: TRBV11-2
size: few
DNA: TGTGCCAGCAGCTTAGCACAGGCCGACACAGATACGCAGTATTTT
CDR3: CASSLAQADTDTQYF

D: .
J: TRBJ1-5
V: TRBV29-1
size: few
DNA: TGCAGCGTTGAAGATCGATACCTCAGCAATCAGCCCCAGCATTTT
CDR3: CSVEDRYLSNQPQHF

D: .
J: TRBJ2-3
V: TRBV20-1
size: .
DNA: TGCAGTGCTCGCTTTGGGGGAAGCACAGATACGCAGTATTTT
CDR3: CSARFGGSTDTQYF

D: TRBD2
J: TRBJ2-1
V: TRBV29-1
size: few
DNA: TGCAGCGCCATATCCGGGACTACTATAATGTTCTTC
CDR3: CSAISGTTIMFF

D: .
J: TRBJ2-5
V: TRBV11-2
size: few
DNA: TGTGCCAGCAGCTCTATACAGGGGGGAGGGGAGACCCAGTACTTC
CDR3: CASSSIQGGGETQYF

D: .
J: TRBJ2-3
V: TRBV29-1
size: many
DNA: TGCAGCGTCGCTTATAGCACAGATACGCAGTATTTT
CDR3: CSVAYSTDTQYF

D: TRBD1
J: TRBJ1-2
V: TRBV7-3
size: .
DNA: TGTGCCAGCAGCCCCTCTGGGACAGGCTTAGGCTACACCTTC
CDR3: CASSPSGTGLGYTF

D: .
J: TRBJ2-5
V: TRBV27
size: few
DNA: TGTGCCAGTGCGGACGGGGGCCCCCAAGAGACCCAGTACTTC
CDR3: CASADGGPQETQYF

D: .
J: TRBJ2-1
V: TRBV4-3
size: few
DNA: TGCGCCAGCAGCCAAGAGGTGGATAGTCCCTACAATGAGCAGTTCTTC
CDR3: CASSQEVDSPYNEQFF

D: TRBD2
J: TRBJ2-1
V: TRBV7-2
size: many
DNA: TGTGCCAGCAGCCCGACTAGCGGGAAATCAAGTGAGCAGTTCTTC
CDR3: CASSPTSGKSSEQFF

D: TRBD2
J: TRBJ2-1
V: TRBV20-1
size: few
DNA: TGCAGTGCTAGACCACTTCTAGCGGGATATTTAAATGAGCAGTTCTTC
CDR3: CSARPLLAGYLNEQFF

D: .
J: TRBJ2-7
V: TRBV5-6
size: few
DNA: TGTGCCAGCAGCTTGCAAGTCTACGAGCAGTACTTC
CDR3: CASSLQVYEQYF

D: .
J: TRBJ2-1
V: TRBV29-1
size: .
DNA: TGCAGCGTGGTGACTAGAGGGAAGCACAATGAGCAGTTCTTC
CDR3: CSVVTRGKHNEQFF

D: TRBD2
J: TRBJ2-5
V: TRBV3-1
size: few
DNA: TGTGCCAGCAGCCAACAGACTAGCGGGGGCGGAGAGACCCAGTACTTC
CDR3: CASSQQTSGGGETQYF

D: .
J: TRBJ1-1
V: TRBV5-6
size: few
DNA: TGTGCCAGCACCCTCTCCCGGGCAGGTAACATGAACACTGAAGCTTTCTTT
CDR3: CASTLSRAGNMNTEAFF

D: TRBD2
J: TRBJ2-1
V: TRBV7-7
size: few
DNA: TGTGCTAGCAGCTTAGACGATGGGACTAACAATGAGCAGTTCTTC
CDR3: CASSLDDGTNNEQFF

D: .
J: TRBJ1-6
V: TRBV7-9
size: .
DNA: TGTGCCAGCAGCTTAACACAGGGATATAATTCACCCCTCCACTTT
CDR3: CASSLTQGYNSPLHF

D: .
J: TRBJ2-7
V: TRBV5-1
size: many
DNA: TGCGCCAGCAGCTTGGCTCCGGACAGAGTCTCCTACGAGCAGTACTTC
CDR3: CASSLAPDRVSYEQYF

D: .
J: TRBJ2-2
V: TRBV7-3
size: few
DNA: TGTGCCAGCAGCTTAAGACGAACCGGGGAGCTGTTTTTT
CDR3: CASSLRRTGELFF

D: .
J: TRBJ2-3
V: TRBV18
size: .
DNA: TGTGCCAGCTCACCACCCTTGTCAGATACGCAGTATTTT
CDR3: CASSPPLSDTQYF

D: .
J: TRBJ1-2
V: TRBV7-9
size: few
DNA: TGTGCCAGCAGCTTAATGGCTCGGGGCTACACCTTC
CDR3: CASSLMARGYTF

D: TRBD2
J: TRBJ2-1
V: TRBV20-1
size: few
DNA: TGCAGTGCAAGGACTAGCGGGGGGTACTACAATGAGCAGTTCTTC
CDR3: CSARTSGGYYNEQFF

D: TRBD2
J: TRBJ2-7
V: TRBV5-1
size: few
DNA: TGCGCCAGCAGCTTTAGCGGGGAGGCCTACGAGCAGTACTTC
CDR3: CASSFSGEAYEQYF

D: TRBD2
J: TRBJ2-5
V: TRBV20-1
size: .
DNA: TGCAGTGCTAGAGAACTGACTAGCGGGGGGGCGAGAGAGACCCAGTACTTC
CDR3: CSARELTSGGARETQYF

D: .
J: TRBJ2-5
V: TRBV7-3
size: few
DNA: TGTGCCAGCAGCTTAAATGTGTCCAGACGCAACCAAGAGACCCAGTACTTC
CDR3: CASSLNVSRRNQETQYF

D: .
J: TRBJ2-3
V: TRBV9
size: .
DNA: TGTGCCAGCAGCGTAGCGTCGGGGACAGATACGCAGTATTTT
CDR3: CASSVASGTDTQYF

D: .
J: TRBJ2-3
V: TRBV9
size: .
DNA: TGTGCCAGCAGCTCCCAACCGGGGGGCGGACCTACGGGAGATACGCAGTATTTT
CDR3: CASSSQPGGGPTGDTQYF

D: .
J: TRBJ2-7
V: TRBV14
size: .
DNA: TGTGCCAGCAGCCAAGAGGTATTGGGACTCCACAGGAAGCAGTACTTC
CDR3: CASSQEVLGLHRKQYF

D: .
J: TRBJ2-5
V: TRBV12-3/TRBV12-4
size: .
DNA: TGTGCCAGCAGTTTTATGGGGGAGACCCAGTACTTC
CDR3: CASSFMGETQYF

D: TRBD2
J: TRBJ2-2
V: TRBV20-1
size: few
DNA: TGCAGTGCTTTGACTAGCGGAAACACCGGGGAGCTGTTTTTT
CDR3: CSALTSGNTGELFF

D: TRBD2
J: TRBJ2-2
V: TRBV5-1
size: few
DNA: TGCGCCAGCAGCTGGTCTAGCGGGGATACCGGGGAGCTGTTTTTT
CDR3: CASSWSSGDTGELFF

D: .
J: TRBJ2-6
V: TRBV5-1
size: many
DNA: TGCGCCAGCAGCGTGCCTAGCTCTGGGGCCAACGTCCTGACTTTC
CDR3: CASSVPSSGANVLTF

D: .
J: TRBJ2-1
V: TRBV7-9
size: few
DNA: TGTGCCAGCAGCACCCACAGGGAGCCTTACAATGAGCAGTTCTTC
CDR3: CASSTHREPYNEQFF

D: .
J: TRBJ2-2
V: TRBV6-2/TRBV6-3
size: few
DNA: TGTGCCAGCCGCGCACCTAGTACCGGGGAGCTGTTTTTT
CDR3: CASRAPSTGELFF

D: .
J: TRBJ2-7
V: TRBV6-5
size: .
DNA: TGTGCCAGCAGTTACGGACTGAATTACGAGCAGTACTTC
CDR3: CASSYGLNYEQYF